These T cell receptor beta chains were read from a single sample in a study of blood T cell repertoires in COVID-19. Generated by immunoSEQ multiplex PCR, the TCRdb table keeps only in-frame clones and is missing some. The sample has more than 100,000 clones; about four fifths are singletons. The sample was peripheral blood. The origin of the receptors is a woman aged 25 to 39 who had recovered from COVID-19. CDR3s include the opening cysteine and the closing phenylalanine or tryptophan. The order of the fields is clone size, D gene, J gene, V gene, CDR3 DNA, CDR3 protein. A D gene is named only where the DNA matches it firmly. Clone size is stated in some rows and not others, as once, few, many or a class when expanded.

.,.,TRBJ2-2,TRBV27,TGTGCCAGCAGTTTTTCCCCCGGGACAGCGGGCACCGGGGAGCTGTTTTTT,CASSFSPGTAGTGELFF
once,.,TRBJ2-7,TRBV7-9,TGTGCCAGCAGCCACGGGGGACAGAGCTACGAGCAGTACTTC,CASSHGGQSYEQYF
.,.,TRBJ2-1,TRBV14,TGTGCCAGCAGCCAGCGGGGCCCCGCATGGCATGAGCAGTTCTTC,CASSQRGPAWHEQFF
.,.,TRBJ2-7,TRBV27,TGTGTGGTCCTCAGCTCCTACGAGCAGTACTTC,CVVLSSYEQYF
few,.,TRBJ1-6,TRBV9,TGTGCCAGTCAGGGCACACTAAATTCACCCCTCCACTTT,CASQGTLNSPLHF
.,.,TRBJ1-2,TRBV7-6,TGTGCCAGCAGCTTGGCAGGGTTCTATGGCTACACCTTC,CASSLAGFYGYTF
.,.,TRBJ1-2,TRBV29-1,TGCAGCGTTGCGACAGGTACAGGCGGCTACACCTTC,CSVATGTGGYTF
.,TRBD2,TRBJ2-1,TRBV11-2,TGTGCCAGCAGCTTTACGGGGGGGCCCTACAATGAGCAGTTCTTC,CASSFTGGPYNEQFF
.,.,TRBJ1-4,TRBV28,TGTGCCAGCAGTTTGTACGAGAATGAAAAACTGTTTTTT,CASSLYENEKLFF
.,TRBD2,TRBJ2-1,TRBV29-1,TGCAGCGCAGGGACTAGCGGGGCTCACAATGAGCAGTTCTTC,CSAGTSGAHNEQFF
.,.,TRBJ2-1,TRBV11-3,TGTGCCAGCAGCTTAGAGCCCGGGTCTGCTCAGTACAATGAGCAGTTCTTC,CASSLEPGSAQYNEQFF
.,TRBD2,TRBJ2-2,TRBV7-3,TGTGCCAGCAGTCGGGGACTAGTCGGGACCGGGGAGCTGTTTTTT,CASSRGLVGTGELFF
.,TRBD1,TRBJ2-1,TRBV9,TGTGCCAGCAGCCCTCCGACAGGGGGCCATGAGCAGTTCTTC,CASSPPTGGHEQFF
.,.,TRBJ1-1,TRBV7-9,TGTGCCAGCAGCTTAGAACGGGGGGCTGAAGCTTTCTTT,CASSLERGAEAFF
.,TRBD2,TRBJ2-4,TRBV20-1,TGCAGTGCTAGTGGGGACTACCTCACCAACATTCAGTACTTC,CSASGDYLTNIQYF
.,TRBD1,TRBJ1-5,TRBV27,TGTGCCGTGGGGATCCGCCGGGACAGTGGCAATCAGCCCCAGCATTTT,CAVGIRRDSGNQPQHF
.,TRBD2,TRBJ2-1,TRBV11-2,TGTGCCAGCAGTGGTGGGACTAGCGAACAAAATGAGCAGTTCTTC,CASSGGTSEQNEQFF
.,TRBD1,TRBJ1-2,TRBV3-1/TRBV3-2,TGTGCCAGCAGCCAGACAGGGAAAGCTAATCGGGGTGGCTACACCTTC,CASSQTGKANRGGYTF
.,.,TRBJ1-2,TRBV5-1,TGCGCCAGCAGCTTGGCGGGTGCGACCCAAACTATGGCTACCAAATTC,CASSLAGATQTMATKF
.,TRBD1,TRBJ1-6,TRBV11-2,TGTGCCAGCAGCTTACCAGGGGGTGGGATTAATAATTCACCCCTCCACTTT,CASSLPGGGINNSPLHF
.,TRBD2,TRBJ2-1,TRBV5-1,TGCGCCAGCAGCTTGGAATTGGGAGGGCCTTTGGGTGAGCAGTTCTTC,CASSLELGGPLGEQFF
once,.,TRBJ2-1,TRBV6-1,TGTGCCAGCAGTGCAAAAACTAGTCCTTCCTACAATGAGCAGTTCTTC,CASSAKTSPSYNEQFF
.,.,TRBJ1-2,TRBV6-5,TGTGCCAGCAGTTACGAGGGAAACTATGGCTACACCTTC,CASSYEGNYGYTF
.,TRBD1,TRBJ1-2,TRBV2,TGTGCCAGCAGCAATTACCGCGGGACAGGCTATGGCTACACCTTC,CASSNYRGTGYGYTF
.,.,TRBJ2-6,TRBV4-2,TGTGCCAGCAGCCCAGCGCCGGGGGAAGGATACTCTGGGGCCAACGTCCTGACTTTC,CASSPAPGEGYSGANVLTF
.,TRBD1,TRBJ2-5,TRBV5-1,TGCGCCAGCAGCAGGTCAACAGGGGGGCAAGAGACCCAGTACTTC,CASSRSTGGQETQYF
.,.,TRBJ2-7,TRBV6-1,TGTGCCAGCAGTGAGGGGAACAGGGCGTGGCGGAACCACGAGCAGTACTTC,CASSEGNRAWRNHEQYF
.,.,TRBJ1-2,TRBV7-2,TGTGCCAGCAGCTCGGCCTCGGGACACTTAATTTATGGCTACACCTTC,CASSSASGHLIYGYTF
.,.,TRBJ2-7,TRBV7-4,TGTGCCAGCAGTCGTCCGGGACTCCCATCCTACGAGCAGTACTTC,CASSRPGLPSYEQYF
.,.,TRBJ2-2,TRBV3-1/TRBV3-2,TGTGCCAGCAGCCAAGAGGGGCGTCGCACCGGGGAGCTGTTTTTT,CASSQEGRRTGELFF
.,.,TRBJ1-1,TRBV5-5,TGTGCCAGCAGCTTTGTCAGTGACACTGAAGCTTTCTTT,CASSFVSDTEAFF
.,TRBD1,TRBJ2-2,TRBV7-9,TGTGCCAGCAGCTTACTACGGACAGGGGGCTCGACCGGGGAGCTGTTTTTT,CASSLLRTGGSTGELFF
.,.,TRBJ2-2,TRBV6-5,TGTGCCAGCACGGACAGAATGACCGGGGAGCTGTTTTTT,CASTDRMTGELFF
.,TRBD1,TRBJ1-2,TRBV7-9,TGTGCCAGCAGCTTAGACGATTCAGGGGGCGGTGGCTACACCTTC,CASSLDDSGGGGYTF
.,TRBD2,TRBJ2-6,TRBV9,TGTGCCAGCAGCGGAGCAACTAGCCCGCCTCGCGGGGGGCCTGGGGCCAACGTCCTGACTTTC,CASSGATSPPRGGPGANVLTF
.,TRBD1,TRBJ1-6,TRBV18,TGTGCCAGCTCACCACGAGCCCCTGGGACAGGGGGATTTTCACCCCTCCACTTT,CASSPRAPGTGGFSPLHF
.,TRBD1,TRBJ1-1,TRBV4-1,TGCGCCAGCAGCCAAGAAGGGACAGGGGGCGATGAAGCTTTCTTT,CASSQEGTGGDEAFF
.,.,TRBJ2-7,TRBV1,TGCACCAGCAGCCAAGACGGGGGACTAGCGGGAATTTACGAGCAGTACTTC,CTSSQDGGLAGIYEQYF
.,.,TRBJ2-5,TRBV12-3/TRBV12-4,TGTGCCAGCAGTTCGCAAGAGACCCAGTACTTC,CASSSQETQYF
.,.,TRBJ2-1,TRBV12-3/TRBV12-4,TGTGCCAGCAGCGCGGACTTTAACAATGAGCAGTTCTTC,CASSADFNNEQFF
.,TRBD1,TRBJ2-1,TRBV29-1,TGCAGCGTTGATCCAGGGGGAGAGCAGTTCTTC,CSVDPGGEQFF
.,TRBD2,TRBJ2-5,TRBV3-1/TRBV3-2,TGTGCCAGCAGCCAAGTGGGTGGCGCGGGAGGGCGTCAAGAGACCCAGTACTTC,CASSQVGGAGGRQETQYF
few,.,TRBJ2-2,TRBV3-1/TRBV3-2,TGTGCCAGCAGCCAATTACTAGGAGTCGGGGAGCTGTTTTTT,CASSQLLGVGELFF
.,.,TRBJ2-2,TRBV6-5,TGTGCCAGCAGGCCCGGGACAAATACCGGGGAGCTGTTTTTT,CASRPGTNTGELFF
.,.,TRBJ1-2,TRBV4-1,TGCGCCAGCAGCCAAGTGAGGGAGGTAAACTATGGCTACACCTTC,CASSQVREVNYGYTF
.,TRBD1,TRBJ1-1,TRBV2,TGTGCCAGCAGTGTGGGACAGCTCAACACTGAAGCTTTCTTT,CASSVGQLNTEAFF
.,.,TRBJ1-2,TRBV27,TGTGCCAGCAGTACCGTTTTTACCCCATATCCAGGCCACTATGGCTACACCTTC,CASSTVFTPYPGHYGYTF
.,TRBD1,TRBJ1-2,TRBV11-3,TGTGCCAGCAGCTCCATGACAGGGAGAGGCGGCTACACCTTC,CASSSMTGRGGYTF
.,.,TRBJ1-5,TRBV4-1,TGCGCCAGCAGCCAAGAACCCCAGGGAAGTCAGCCCCAGCATTTT,CASSQEPQGSQPQHF